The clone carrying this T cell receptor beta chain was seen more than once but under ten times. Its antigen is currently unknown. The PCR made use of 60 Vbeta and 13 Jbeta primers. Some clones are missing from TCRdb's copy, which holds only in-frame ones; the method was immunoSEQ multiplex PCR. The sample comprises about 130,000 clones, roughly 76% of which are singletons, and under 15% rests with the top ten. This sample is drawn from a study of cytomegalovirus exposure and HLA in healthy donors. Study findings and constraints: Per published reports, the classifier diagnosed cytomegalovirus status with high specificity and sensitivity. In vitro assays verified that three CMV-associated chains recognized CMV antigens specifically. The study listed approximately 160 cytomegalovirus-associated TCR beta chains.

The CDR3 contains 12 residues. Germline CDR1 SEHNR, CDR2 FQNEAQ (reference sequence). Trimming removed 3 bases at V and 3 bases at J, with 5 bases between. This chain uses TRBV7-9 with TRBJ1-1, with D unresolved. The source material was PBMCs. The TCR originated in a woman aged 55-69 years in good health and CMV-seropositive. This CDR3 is CASSFQYTEAFF. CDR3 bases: TGTGCCAGCAGCTTCCAGTACACTGAAGCTTTCTTT.